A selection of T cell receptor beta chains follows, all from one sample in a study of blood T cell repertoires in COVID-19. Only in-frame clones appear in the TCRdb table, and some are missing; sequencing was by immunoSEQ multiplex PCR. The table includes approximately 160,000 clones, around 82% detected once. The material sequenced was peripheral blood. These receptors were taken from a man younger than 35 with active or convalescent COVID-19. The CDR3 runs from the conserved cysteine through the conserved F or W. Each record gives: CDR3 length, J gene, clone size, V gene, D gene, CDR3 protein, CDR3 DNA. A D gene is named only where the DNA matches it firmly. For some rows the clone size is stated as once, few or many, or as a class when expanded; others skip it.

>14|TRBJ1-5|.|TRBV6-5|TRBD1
CASGGTVSNQPQHF
TGTGCCAGCGGGGGGACAGTTTCAAATCAGCCCCAGCATTTT
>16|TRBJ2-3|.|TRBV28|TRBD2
CASSFPSLAGTDTQYF
TGTGCCAGCAGTTTTCCCTCGCTAGCGGGCACAGATACGCAGTATTTT
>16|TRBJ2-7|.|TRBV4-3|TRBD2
CASSLQGVSGIYEQYF
TGCGCCAGCAGCCTGCAAGGGGTTAGCGGGATATACGAGCAGTACTTC
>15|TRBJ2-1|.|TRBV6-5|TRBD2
CASTLGRGSINEQFF
TGTGCCAGCACTCTAGGGAGGGGATCCATCAATGAGCAGTTCTTC
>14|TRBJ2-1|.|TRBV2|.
CASSSGGTYNEQFF
TGTGCCAGCAGTTCAGGGGGGACCTACAATGAGCAGTTCTTC
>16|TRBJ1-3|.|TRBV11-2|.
CASSFTDRSGGNTIYF
TGTGCCAGCAGCTTTACCGACCGTTCAGGAGGAAACACCATATATTTT
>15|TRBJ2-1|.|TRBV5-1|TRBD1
CASSLIDRDNNEQFF
TGCGCCAGCAGCTTGATTGACAGGGATAACAATGAGCAGTTCTTC
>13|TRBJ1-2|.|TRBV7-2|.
CASSLDRESGYTF
TGTGCCAGCAGCTTAGACAGGGAATCTGGCTACACCTTC
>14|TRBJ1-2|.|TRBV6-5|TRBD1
CASTRTGADYGYTF
TGTGCCAGCACCCGGACAGGGGCGGACTATGGCTACACCTTC
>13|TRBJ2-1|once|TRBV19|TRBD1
CASSTGRGNEQFF
TGTGCCAGTTCGACAGGGAGAGGGAATGAGCAGTTCTTC
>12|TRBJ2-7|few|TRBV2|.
CASVTSYDEQYF
TGTGCCAGTGTGACTAGTTACGACGAGCAGTACTTC
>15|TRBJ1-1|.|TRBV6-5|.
CASSYSQGGHTEAFF
TGTGCCAGCAGTTACTCACAGGGAGGGCACACTGAAGCTTTCTTT
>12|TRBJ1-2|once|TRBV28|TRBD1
CASRLQGRGYTF
TGTGCCAGCAGATTACAGGGGAGAGGCTACACCTTC
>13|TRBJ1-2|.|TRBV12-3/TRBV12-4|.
CASSLAGNYGYTF
TGTGCCAGCAGTTTGGCGGGGAACTATGGCTACACCTTC
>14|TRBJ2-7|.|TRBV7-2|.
CASSFLASRLEQYF
TGTGCCAGCAGCTTTCTTGCGTCCCGCCTAGAGCAGTACTTC
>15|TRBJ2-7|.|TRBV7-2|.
CASSTRSGTAYEQYF
TGTGCCAGCAGCACCCGTAGCGGGACAGCCTACGAGCAGTACTTC
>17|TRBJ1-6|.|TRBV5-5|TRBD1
CASSLEFQGARNSPLHF
TGTGCCAGCAGCTTGGAGTTTCAGGGGGCGAGGAATTCACCCCTCCACTTT
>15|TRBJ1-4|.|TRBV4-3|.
CASSSYGEVFEKLFF
TGCGCCAGCAGCTCATACGGGGAGGTTTTTGAAAAACTGTTTTTT
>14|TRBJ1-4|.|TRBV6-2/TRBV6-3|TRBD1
CASSLTGEGEKLFF
TGTGCCAGCAGCCTCACAGGGGAAGGGGAAAAACTGTTTTTT
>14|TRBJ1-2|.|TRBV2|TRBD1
CASRLPGQGYGYTF
TGTGCCAGCAGATTGCCGGGACAGGGTTATGGCTACACCTTC
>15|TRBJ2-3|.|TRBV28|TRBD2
CASSFGGRSTDTQYF
TGTGCCAGCAGTTTTGGCGGGAGGAGCACAGATACGCAGTATTTT
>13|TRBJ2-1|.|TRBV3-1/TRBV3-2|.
CASSRTVYNEQFF
TGTGCCAGCAGCCGAACAGTCTACAATGAGCAGTTCTTC
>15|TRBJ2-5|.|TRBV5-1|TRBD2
CASSSTGLPWETQYF
TGCGCCAGCAGTTCCACGGGACTACCTTGGGAGACCCAGTACTTC
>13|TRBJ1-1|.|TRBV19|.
CASSVTANTEAFF
TGTGCCAGTAGTGTGACAGCAAACACTGAAGCTTTCTTT
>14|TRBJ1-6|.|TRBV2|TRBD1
CASSADRGIGPLHF
TGTGCCAGCAGTGCGGACAGGGGTATTGGACCCCTCCACTTT
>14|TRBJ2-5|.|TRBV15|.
CATSKDYYQETQYF
TGTGCCACCAGCAAGGACTATTATCAAGAGACCCAGTACTTC
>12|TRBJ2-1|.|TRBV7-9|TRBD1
CASSFPRQGQFF
TGTGCCAGCAGCTTTCCCCGACAGGGTCAGTTCTTC
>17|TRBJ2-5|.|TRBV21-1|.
CASSKGGTGGKQETQYF
TGTGCCAGCAGCAAGGGAGGAACAGGGGGCAAACAAGAGACCCAGTACTTC
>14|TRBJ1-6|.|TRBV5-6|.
CASSLGAGNSPLHF
TGTGCCAGCAGCTTGGGGGCAGGGAATTCACCCCTCCACTTT
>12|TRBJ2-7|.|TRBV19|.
CASTNSAYEQYF
TGTGCCAGTACCAATTCAGCCTACGAGCAGTACTTC
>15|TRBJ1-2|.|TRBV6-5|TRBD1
CASSSSDRVNYGYTF
TGTGCCAGCAGTTCCTCCGACAGGGTTAACTATGGCTACACCTTC
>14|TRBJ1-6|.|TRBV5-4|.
CASSLEQRDSPLHF
TGTGCCAGCAGCTTGGAACAGAGAGACTCACCCCTCCACTTT
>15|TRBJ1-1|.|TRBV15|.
CATSRGGTPSAEAFF
TGTGCCACCAGCAGAGGGGGGACTCCCTCCGCCGAAGCTTTCTTT
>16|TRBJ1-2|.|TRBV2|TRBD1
CASSSKLGQGNYGYTF
TGTGCCAGCAGTAGCAAGCTCGGACAGGGAAACTATGGCTACACCTTC
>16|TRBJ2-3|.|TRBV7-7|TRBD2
CASSPRTSGRTDTQYF
TGTGCTAGCAGCCCACGGACTAGCGGGAGAACAGATACGCAGTATTTT
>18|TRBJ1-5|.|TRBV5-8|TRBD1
CASSSGQGAGMSNQPQHF
TGTGCCAGCAGCTCAGGACAGGGGGCCGGGATGAGCAATCAGCCCCAGCATTTT
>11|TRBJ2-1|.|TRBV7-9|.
CASSWGGEQFF
TGTGCCAGCAGCTGGGGCGGTGAGCAGTTCTTC
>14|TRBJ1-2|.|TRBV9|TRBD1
CASSGQGGYYGYTF
TGTGCCAGCAGCGGTCAGGGGGGATACTATGGCTACACCTTC
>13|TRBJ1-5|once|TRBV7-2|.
CASSKGGNQPQHF
TGTGCCAGCAGTAAGGGGGGCAATCAGCCCCAGCATTTT
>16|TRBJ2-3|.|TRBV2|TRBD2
CASSAGSGEGSDTQYF
TGTGCCAGCAGTGCCGGATCCGGGGAGGGTTCAGATACGCAGTATTTT
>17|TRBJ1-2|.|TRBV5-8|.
CASSSNLSGERSYGYTF
TGTGCCAGCAGCTCCAACCTCTCCGGGGAACGATCCTATGGCTACACCTTC
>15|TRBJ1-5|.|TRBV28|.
CATLRGGRSNQPQHF
TGTGCCACCCTCCGGGGGGGGCGGAGCAATCAGCCCCAGCATTTT
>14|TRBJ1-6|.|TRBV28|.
CASSFGGLNSPLHF
TGTGCCAGCAGTTTCGGTGGGCTTAATTCACCCCTCCACTTT
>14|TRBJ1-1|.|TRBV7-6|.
CASSLYSVNTEAFF
TGTGCCAGCAGCTTATACTCGGTGAACACTGAAGCTTTCTTT
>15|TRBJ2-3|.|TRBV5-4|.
CASSAERASTDTQYF
TGTGCCAGCAGCGCTGAGAGAGCTAGCACAGATACGCAGTATTTT
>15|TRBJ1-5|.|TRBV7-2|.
CASSQGQGGNQPQHF
TGTGCCAGCAGCCAAGGACAAGGGGGAAATCAGCCCCAGCATTTT
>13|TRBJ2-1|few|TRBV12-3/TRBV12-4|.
CASSVVRYNEQFF
TGTGCCAGCTCCGTAGTCCGTTACAATGAGCAGTTCTTC
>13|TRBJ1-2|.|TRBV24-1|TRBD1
CATSDGTGDGYTF
TGTGCCACCAGTGATGGGACAGGGGATGGCTACACCTTC
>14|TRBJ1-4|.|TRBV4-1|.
CASSQDLTVEKLFF
TGCGCCAGCAGCCAAGATTTAACGGTTGAAAAACTGTTTTTT
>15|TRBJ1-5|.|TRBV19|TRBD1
CASSTPGTGVQPQHF
TGTGCCAGTAGTACCCCCGGGACAGGGGTACAGCCCCAGCATTTT
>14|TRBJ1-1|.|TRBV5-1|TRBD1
CASSNQQGASEAFF
TGCGCCAGCAGCAACCAACAGGGGGCATCTGAAGCTTTCTTT
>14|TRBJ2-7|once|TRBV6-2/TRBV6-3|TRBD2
CASSYTSGPYEQYF
TGTGCCAGCAGTTATACTAGCGGACCTTACGAGCAGTACTTC
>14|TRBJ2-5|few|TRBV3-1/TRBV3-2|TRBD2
CASSPRGVRETQYF
TGTGCCAGCAGCCCACGGGGGGTCAGGGAGACCCAGTACTTC
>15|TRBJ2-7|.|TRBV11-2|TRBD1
CASSYTGVGSYEQYF
TGTGCCAGCAGTTACACAGGGGTCGGCTCCTACGAGCAGTACTTC
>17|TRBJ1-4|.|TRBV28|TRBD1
CASRPGQRLLPNEKLFF
TGTGCCAGCAGACCGGGACAGCGCCTGCTGCCAAATGAAAAACTGTTTTTT
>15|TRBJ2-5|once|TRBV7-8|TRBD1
CASSLVGTAKETQYF
TGTGCCAGCAGCTTAGTTGGGACAGCGAAAGAGACCCAGTACTTC
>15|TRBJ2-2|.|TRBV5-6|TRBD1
CASSYLTGVGGELFF
TGTGCCAGCAGCTACCTGACAGGGGTCGGCGGGGAGCTGTTTTTT
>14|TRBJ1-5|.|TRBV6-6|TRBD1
CASSYRGRRQPQHF
TGTGCCAGCAGTTACAGGGGGCGCAGGCAGCCCCAGCATTTT
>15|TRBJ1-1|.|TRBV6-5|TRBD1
CASSPGTGMNTEAFF
TGTGCCAGCAGCCCCGGGACAGGGATGAACACTGAAGCTTTCTTT